This T cell receptor (beta chain) was retrieved from a study of T cells in Graves' hyperthyroidism and ophthalmopathy. Notes on the study in general: Model-based prediction identified ophthalmopathy a median around 6.7 months prior to its onset. The authors' 13 V-J model separated ophthalmopathy from stable hyperthyroidism. In blood, most of the thyroid clonotypes expanded above 0.001 were also present.

This clonotype came up many times. Its antigen is undetermined. Amplification of TCR beta CDR3 regions used RNA as the template. A first-round RT-PCR of the TCR CDR3 used the HTBI primer set. One entry per CDR3 protein results from TCRdb running MiXCR on the multiplex PCR reads. Of approximately 400,000 distinct CDR3 sequences in the sample, around 15% were seen once. Clinical symptoms, serum thyroxine and TRAb, thyroid ultrasound and orbital computed tomography together formed the diagnostic basis. Sequencing was performed on blood. The TCR originated in a woman under 40 with Graves' ophthalmopathy.

CDR3 coding DNA: TGTGCCAGCAGTTTAGTCGGGGGGGCGGGAGAGACCCAGTACTTC. Protein product: CASSLVGGAGETQYF. The chain has TRBV28 and TRBJ2-5; 8 bases line up with TRBD2. J gave up 4 bases and V 2 bases, and 6 bases lay outside the gene matches. CDR1 is MDHEN, CDR2 SYDVKM, per germline. This CDR3 spans 15 amino acids.